The entry below describes one T cell receptor beta chain. There are many counts of this clonotype. Its cognate antigen has yet to be identified. No base qualities exist here, and no much larger clone lies one base off it. V lost 2 bases and J lost 5 bases, and the count of bases not matched to a germline gene is 7. Based on the germline V gene (reference sequence), the CDR1 and CDR2 sequences are LNHNV and YYDKDF. Counted from cysteine to phenylalanine, this CDR3 has 15 amino acids. Just the 45-base CDR3 DNA is kept, in frame starting at base 1. This specimen belongs to a study of identical twins (TCRdb year 2016). About the full investigation: The study deep-sequenced TCR alpha and beta repertoires from monozygotic twins, unrelated adults of various ages and cord blood to test whether fetal clonotypes persist. To rule out contamination, the twin experiments were replicated at different times with different library preparation protocols.

The research as a whole found: Fewer insertions were carried by abundant cord blood beta clonotypes; a weaker similar trend was observed in young adult naive repertoires, while no such trend was observed in memory repertoires. Because the same donors could not be followed over many years, the conclusions relied on cross-sectional statistical analysis. Out-of-frame TCR alpha sharing in monozygotic twins was systematically underestimated by recombination models, whereas sharing between unrelated individuals was in agreement with the recombination models. Compared with coincidental sharing between unrelated individuals, an excess of low generation-probability sequences was observed among out-of-frame TCR alpha sequences shared between twins. Invariant T cells such as MAIT and iNKT could partly confound zero-insertion analyses, although diverse VJ usage argued against such confounding for most clonotypes. Excess twin sharing in beta out-of-frame sequences was weaker because fewer shared sequences lowered the signal-to-noise ratio.

Every donor in the study was a healthy Caucasian. Three pairs of female monozygotic twins, all aged roughly 18 to 29 years, were included in the twin cohort. RNA for TCR libraries was isolated from peripheral blood mononuclear cells. Library creation used 5' RACE. The instrument given in TCRdb is Illumina HiSeq 2000. Template switching introduced a universal primer binding site; the final cDNA contained a unique molecular identifier, enabling accurate counting of TCR cDNA molecules. Specific primers in the conserved constant-segment region were used to synthesize first-strand cDNA for the TCR alpha and beta chains. Each cDNA library was double barcoded, with a SMART-Mk sample barcode plus Illumina barcodes, to control for contamination. TruSeq adapter sequences along with Illumina sample barcodes were introduced in two successive PCR steps. The TCR alpha and beta cDNA libraries were sequenced on the Illumina HiSeq platform using custom primers. For the original study's pipeline: Raw reads were processed with MiGEC to extract unique molecular identifiers, and MiXCR was used to determine CDR3 positions. Recombination models were inferred per individual with the repgenHMM and IGoR tools using an EM algorithm. The analysis of shared clonotypes was done with the tcR package in R, with sharing normalized by the product of cloneset sizes. Out-of-frame nonproductive sequences were analyzed to study raw recombination free of thymic and clonal selection effects. In TCRdb, the public reads were trimmed at Q25 with fastp and aligned with MiXCR, with productive beta chains retained. Rows with one shared CDR3 protein collapse into an entry with the most common genes and DNA. In this record, the V and J calls reflect TCRdb's handling and not the investigators' own analysis. Here the sample has 550,000 to 800,000 distinct CDR3 sequences; 7.1% occur a single time. 1.6% of the sample rests with the top ten.

Separately, the same data were catalogued under a study of yellow fever vaccine responses in identical twins. Reported in the second study: The T cell response to vaccination in identical twins was reported by the authors to appear partly convergent and partly personalized. In identical twins, the study followed T cell clones that responded to the vaccine with precision.

The sample was PBMCs. The V gene is TRBV15 and the J gene is TRBJ2-5; 8 junctional bases match TRBD1. The origin of this receptor is a woman between 18 and 29 years old in good health. The DNA sequence is given as TGTGCCACCAGCAGAAGCAGGGGGCGCTTTGAGACCCAGTACTTC. It is translated as CATSRSRGRFETQYF.